Presented here are 16 T cell receptor beta chains from one specimen sequenced in a study of blood T cell repertoires in COVID-19. Generated by immunoSEQ multiplex PCR, the TCRdb table keeps only in-frame clones and is missing some. Among under 150,000 clones listed, 70% to 90% were seen once. Input material: peripheral blood. The receptors come from a woman in her forties or fifties who had recovered from COVID-19.

The gene calls are TRBV4-1 and TRBJ2-2; 8 bases align to TRBD2. The CDR3 totals 17 residues. The germline V gene encodes CDR1 MGHRA and CDR2 YSYEKL. The ends lost 5 bases at V and 2 bases at J; junction bases unmatched: 10. This chain's CDR3 is CASSDMAGGHNTGELFF. The CDR3 DNA is TGCGCCAGCAGCGATATGGCGGGGGGCCATAACACCGGGGAGCTGTTTTTT.

This clone was seen just once. V gene TRBV5-1 combines with J gene TRBJ2-2; 7 positions match TRBD1. Germline V lookup: CDR1 SGHRS, CDR2 YFSETQ. With 4 bases clipped from V and 4 bases from J, the junction kept 4 bases outside the gene matches. The CDR3 contains 14 residues. CDR3 protein: CASSPGQITGELFF. In nucleotides, the CDR3 is TGCGCCAGCAGCCCGGGACAGATCACCGGGGAGCTGTTTTTT.

This rearrangement joins TRBV11-2 to TRBJ2-1; D is unresolved. This CDR3 spans 13 amino acids. V was cut by 5 bases and J by 8 bases, with 13 bases left in between. Germline CDR1 SGHAT, CDR2 FQNNGV. This CDR3 reads CASSPKRSHEQFF. The CDR3 DNA sequence: TGTGCCAGCAGCCCCAAGAGGTCCCATGAGCAGTTCTTC.

The V call is TRBV9, the J call TRBJ1-2, with 9 bases aligning to TRBD1. With V trimmed by 3 bases and J by 5 bases, 5 bases remained unmatched. Germline CDR1 reads SGDLS; CDR2 reads YYNGEE. CDR3 length: 14 residues. The CDR3 DNA reads TGTGCCAGCAGCGGTGGACAGGGGACTTATGGCTACACCTTC. It specifies CASSGGQGTYGYTF.

This clone was observed a few times. The chain links TRBV10-2 to TRBJ1-5; 9 bases align to TRBD1. Germline V CDR1 and CDR2: WSHSY, SAAADI. This CDR3 comprises 13 residues. The V gene end was trimmed by 6 bases and the J gene end by 5 bases; junction bases not matched to a gene: 2. The CDR3 nucleotides are TGCGCCAGCAGGGGACAGGGCGATCAGCCCCAGCATTTT. Protein product: CASRGQGDQPQHF.

The chain combines TRBV6-6 with TRBJ1-1; no clear D. The CDR3 contains 16 residues. Trimming removed 4 bases at V and 0 bases at J, with 15 bases between. CDR1 MNHNY and CDR2 SVGAGI come from the germline V gene (reference sequence). CDR3 residues: CASSSRSDYLNTEAFF. The CDR3 DNA reads as TGTGCCAGCAGTTCCCGGTCGGACTACCTGAACACTGAAGCTTTCTTT.

The gene calls are TRBV25-1 and TRBJ2-5; 11 bases map to TRBD2. The CDR3 extends over 18 amino acids. Germline lookup yields CDR1 MGHDK and CDR2 SYGVNS. V lost 5 bases and J lost 5; bases outside the gene matches: 16. CDR3 sequence: CASSQGPRLAGRGETQYF. In DNA form, the CDR3 reads TGTGCCAGCAGTCAGGGCCCCCGACTAGCGGGACGGGGGGAGACCCAGTACTTC.

This clone was found once. The chain is built from TRBV7-2 and TRBJ2-1; D is perhaps TRBD2 (6 bases). Germline CDR1 reads SGHTA; CDR2 reads FQGNSA. The CDR3 is 15 residues long. With 5 bases removed from V and 5 bases from J, the gap between germline ends came to 16 bases. The CDR3 sequence: CASSPTSQGNNEQFF. CDR3 DNA sequence: TGTGCCAGCAGCCCGACTAGTCAGGGTAACAATGAGCAGTTCTTC.

This clone was seen a handful of times. The chain couples TRBV2 to TRBJ2-5, with D possibly TRBD1 on 6 matching bases. The CDR3 is made up of 11 amino acids. The V and J ends lost 9 bases and 5 bases respectively, with 10 bases between them. The germline V gene encodes CDR1 SNHLY and CDR2 FYNNEI. The CDR3 coding sequence is TGTGCCAGTCAGGGGTTGGAGACCCAGTACTTC. Protein: CASQGLETQYF. The full variable domain, rest sourced from reference TRBV2 and TRBJ2-5, is EPEVTQTPSHQVTQMGQEVILRCVPISNHLYFYWYRQILGQKVEFLVSFYNNEISEKSEIFDDQFSVERPDGSNFTLKIRSTKLEDSAMYFCASQGLETQYFGPGTRLLVL.

V is TRBV29-1 and J is TRBJ2-4; a possible D gene is TRBD1 (6 bases). The CDR3 is 15 residues long. V lost 4 bases, J lost 1 base, and 14 bases lay in between. In germline, CDR1 is SQVTM, CDR2 ANQGSEA. CDR3 nucleotide sequence: TGCAGCGTTGGCGGCGCAGGGGCGGCCAAAAACATTCAGTACTTC. Amino acid sequence: CSVGGAGAAKNIQYF.

V usage is TRBV29-1 and J usage is TRBJ2-7; maybe TRBD2 (5 bases). Trimming stripped 4 bases from V and 0 bases from J, with 13 bases between. Germline loops: CDR1 SQVTM, CDR2 ANQGSEA. The CDR3 runs to 14 residues. The CDR3 DNA reads as TGCAGCGTTGCGAGGACGGGGAGCTCCTACGAGCAGTACTTC. Translating gives CSVARTGSSYEQYF.

Written as DNA, the CDR3 is TGTGCCAGCAGCCTGGTGACTAATGGACGAGGTGAGCAGTTCTTC. Translated: CASSLVTNGRGEQFF. This chain joins TRBV11-2 and TRBJ2-1; D is possibly TRBD2 (5 bases). Germline V gene sequence: CDR1 SGHAT, CDR2 FQNNGV. Trimming removed 5 bases at V and 9 bases at J, with 20 bases between. This CDR3 has 15 amino acids.

Remarks on this clone: At the DNA level, this CDR3 is encoded by other sequences in the same sample as well. The chain recombines TRBV11-3 with TRBJ1-1, with D maybe TRBD1 (5 bases). V was pared by 6 bases and J by 1 base, with 12 bases between. Germline V CDR1 and CDR2: SGHNT, YENEEA. This CDR3 is built from 14 residues. The CDR3 DNA follows: TGTGCCAGCAGTCCCACGGGGGGGAACACTGAAGCTTTCTTT. It codes for CASSPTGGNTEAFF. Drawing the rest from reference TRBV11-3 and TRBJ1-1, the complete variable domain is EAGVVQSPRYKIIEKKQPVAFWCNPISGHNTLYWYLQNLGQGPELLIRYENEEAVDDSQLPKDRFSAERLKGVDSTLKIQPAELGDSAVYLCASSPTGGNTEAFFGQGTRLTVV.

The rearrangement uses TRBV3-1 (or the pseudogene TRBV3-2) and TRBJ2-1; a weak D match, TRBD2 (6 bases). V was shortened by 4 bases and J by 6 bases, with 13 bases between the two germline ends. The CDR3 totals 14 residues. Germline lookup yields CDR1 LGHDT and CDR2 YNNKEL (reference sequence). The CDR3 loop reads CASSPRTTSNEQFF. The CDR3 DNA reads as TGTGCCAGCAGCCCGCGGACTACTTCCAATGAGCAGTTCTTC.

The chain carries TRBV9 and TRBJ2-5; D perhaps matches TRBD1 (6 bases). CDR1 SGDLS and CDR2 YYNGEE come from the germline V gene. V was shortened by 0 bases and J by 3 bases, with 12 bases between the two germline ends. CDR3 length equals 15 residues. Here the CDR3 DNA reads TGTGCCAGCAGCGTAGTGGCAGGGGATAAAGAGACCCAGTACTTC. The encoded protein is CASSVVAGDKETQYF.

V gene TRBV23-1 combines with J gene TRBJ2-7; 9 bases fit TRBD2. TRBV23-1 is an ORF, with its function uncertain. Losses at the gene ends were 6 bases for V and 7 bases for J; bases not matched to a gene: 13. CDR3 length: 15 amino acids. For the CDR3, the DNA is TGCGCCAGCAGCTGGTCAGCTAGCGGGGCCCTGGAGCAGTACTTC. It yields the protein CASSWSASGALEQYF.